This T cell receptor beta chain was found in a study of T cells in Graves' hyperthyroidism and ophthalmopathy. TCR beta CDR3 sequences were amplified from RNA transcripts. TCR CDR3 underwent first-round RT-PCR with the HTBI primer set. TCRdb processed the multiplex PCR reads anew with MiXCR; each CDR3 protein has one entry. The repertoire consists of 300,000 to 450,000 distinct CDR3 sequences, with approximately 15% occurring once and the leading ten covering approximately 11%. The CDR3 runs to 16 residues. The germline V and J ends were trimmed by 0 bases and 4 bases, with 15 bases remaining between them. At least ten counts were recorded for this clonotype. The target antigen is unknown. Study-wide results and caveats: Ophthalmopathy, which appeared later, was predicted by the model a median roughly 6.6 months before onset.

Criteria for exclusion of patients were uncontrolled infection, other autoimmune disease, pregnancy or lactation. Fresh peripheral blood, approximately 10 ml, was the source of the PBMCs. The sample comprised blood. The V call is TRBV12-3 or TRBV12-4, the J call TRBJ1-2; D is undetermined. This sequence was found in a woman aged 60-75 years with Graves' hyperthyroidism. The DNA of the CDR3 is TGTGCCAGCAGTTTAGCGCCCCGGGTCGGGATCTATGGCTACACCTTC. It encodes CASSLAPRVGIYGYTF.